A single sample gave rise to the 26 T cell receptor beta chains below, sequenced in a study of memory CD4+ T cells and cytomegalovirus serostatus. The sort gate was single viable CD3+CD4+CD8-CD45RO+ cells for memory CD4+ T cells. Here immunoSEQ multiplex PCR was the method, and the copy in TCRdb shows in-frame clones only, minus some. The repertoire holds 55,000 to 65,000 clones, with roughly 81% as singletons. Sequencing was carried out using memory CD4+ T cells from blood. These receptors all stem from an adult in good health and CMV-seronegative.

The chain carries TRBV5-1 and TRBJ2-5; D unclear. The DNA matches TRBJ2-7 better at its end, which makes the J call doubtful. CDR3 length: 14 residues. From germline, CDR1 is SGHRS and CDR2 YFSETQ. CDR3: CASSLVVSPYEQYF. DNA of the CDR3: TGCGCCAGCAGCTTGGTCGTCAGCCCCTACGAGCAGTACTTC.

The V and J genes are TRBV18 and TRBJ1-4, with 9 bases aligning to TRBD1. The CDR3 consists of 15 residues. V lost 6 bases to trimming and J lost 8 bases; unmatched junction nucleotides: 10. Looked up from germline, CDR1 is KGHSH and CDR2 is LQKENI. CDR3 loop: CASSSGTGKVEKLFF. The CDR3 DNA reads TGTGCCAGCTCGTCGGGGACAGGGAAAGTAGAAAAACTGTTTTTT.

This clone was seen a handful of times. CDR3 in DNA: TGTGCCAGCGGGGGTTATGTATCCGGGGAGCTGTTTTTT. Translation gives CASGGYVSGELFF. The chain uses TRBV28 and TRBJ2-2; D is tentatively TRBD1 or TRBD2 (5 bases each). Between the trimmed V and J ends, which lost 8 bases and 6 bases, there was a span of 13 bases. Germline V gene sequence: CDR1 MDHEN, CDR2 SYDVKM. The CDR3 extends over 13 amino acids. The variable domain in full, completed from reference TRBV28 and TRBJ2-2, reads DVKVTQSSRYLVKRTGEKVFLECVQDMDHENMFWYRQDPGLGLRLIYFSYDVKMKEKGDIPEGYSVSREKKERFSLILESASTNQTSMYLCASGGYVSGELFFGEGSRLTVL.

This chain uses TRBV7-9 with TRBJ1-3, with D possibly matching TRBD1 (5 bases). CDR3 size: 19 residues. Germline V gives CDR1 SEHNR, CDR2 FQNEAQ (reference sequence). Trimming pared 1 base from V and 0 bases from J, leaving 19 bases between. CDR3 loop: CASSLVRGRGGTSGNTIYF. The CDR3 DNA reads TGTGCCAGCAGCTTAGTCCGAGGCCGGGGGGGAACCTCTGGAAACACCATATATTTT.

The chain is built from TRBV19 and TRBJ1-5; D is perhaps TRBD1 (5 bases). Trimming took off 4 bases at V and 6 bases at J, with 16 bases between the two ends. Germline assignment: CDR1 LNHDA and CDR2 SQIVND (reference sequence). The CDR3 contains 15 residues. The CDR3 DNA is TGTGCCAGTAGTACCTCCTCCGGGGACTCTCAGCCCCAGCATTTT. This sequence encodes CASSTSSGDSQPQHF. The full variable domain, with the rest looked up from reference TRBV19 and TRBJ1-5, is DGGITQSPKYLFRKEGQNVTLSCEQNLNHDAMYWYRQDPGQGLRLIYYSQIVNDFQKGDIAEGYSVSREKKESFPLTVTSAQKNPTAFYLCASSTSSGDSQPQHFGDGTRLSIL.

The chain is built from TRBV30 and TRBJ1-1; D is unresolved. CDR1 is GTSNPN, CDR2 SVGIG, per germline (reference sequence). The CDR3 consists of 15 residues. With 8 bases removed from V and 2 bases from J, the gap between germline ends came to 21 bases. CDR3 nucleotides: TGTGCCACCTCCGAGGGAGGCAGCCCCAACACTGAAGCTTTCTTT. This gives the protein CATSEGGSPNTEAFF.

This clone showed up just once. The chain recombines TRBV9 with TRBJ2-1; no reliable D call. Germline lookup yields CDR1 SGDLS and CDR2 YYNGEE. Deletions cut 2 bases from V and 5 bases from J, with 11 bases between. CDR3 size: 14 residues. This CDR3 is CASSVHQQNNEQFF. CDR3 coding DNA: TGTGCCAGCAGCGTCCATCAACAGAACAATGAGCAGTTCTTC.

Here the CDR3 reads CASSPGGWGDTEAFF. In DNA form, the CDR3 reads TGCGCCAGCAGCCCTGGGGGGTGGGGCGACACTGAAGCTTTCTTT. The chain combines TRBV4-3 with TRBJ1-1, with D tentatively TRBD1 (5 bases). CDR1 and CDR2 (germline): LGHNA, YSLEER. The germline V and J ends were trimmed by 4 bases and 3 bases, with 15 bases remaining between them. CDR3 length equals 15 residues.

With regard to this clone: The same CDR3 is also encoded by other DNA sequences in this sample. V usage is TRBV18 and J usage is TRBJ1-2; D not resolved. Germline lookup yields CDR1 KGHSH and CDR2 LQKENI. The ends were cut back, 0 bases at V and 2 bases at J, with 1 base in the middle. The CDR3 is 12 residues long. The CDR3 nucleotides are TGTGCCAGCTCACCACCAAACTATGGCTACACCTTC. Translating it yields CASSPPNYGYTF.

This clone showed up just a few times. The chain is built from TRBV7-2 and TRBJ1-6, with D possibly matching TRBD1 (6 bases). Germline CDR1 reads SGHTA; CDR2 reads FQGNSA. Trimming cost V 4 bases and J 0 bases, with 16 bases left between them. This CDR3 comprises 18 residues. DNA for the CDR3: TGTGCCAGCAGCTCCAAAAGGGGGGGGAGCTCCTATAATTCACCCCTCCACTTT. Its protein product is CASSSKRGGSSYNSPLHF.

The chain is built from TRBV18 and TRBJ1-5; D not certain. The CDR3 totals 14 residues. Trimming removed 4 bases at V and 2 bases at J, with 9 bases between. Germline loops: CDR1 KGHSH, CDR2 LQKENI. The CDR3 region is CASSRREGNQPQHF. CDR3 in DNA: TGTGCCAGCTCACGCCGGGAAGGCAATCAGCCCCAGCATTTT.

V is TRBV7-2 and J is TRBJ1-4; D uncertain. The V end was cut by 5 bases, the J end by 8 bases, with 12 bases between. Germline CDR1 reads SGHTA; CDR2 reads FQGNSA. The CDR3 consists of 13 residues. Written as DNA, the CDR3 is TGTGCCAGCAGCCGGTCCTCGGCCGAAAAACTGTTTTTT. Protein product: CASSRSSAEKLFF.

This chain uses TRBV6-1 with TRBJ2-7; 8 bases align to TRBD1. After removal of 10 bases from V and 2 bases from J, the junction contained 7 bases not matched to a gene. Germline CDR1 is MNHNS and CDR2 is SASEGT. This CDR3 is 13 amino acids long. The CDR3 here is CAISGQVTYEQYF. The CDR3 DNA follows: TGTGCCATCTCGGGACAGGTTACCTACGAGCAGTACTTC.

The chain is built from TRBV5-5 and TRBJ2-7; 8 bases are a match to TRBD2. This CDR3 region has 17 residues. V lost 0 bases, J lost 0 bases, and 8 bases stayed unmatched. Per germline, CDR1 SGHKS and CDR2 YYEKEE (reference sequence). The CDR3 here is CASSLAIAGRASYEQYF. CDR3 nucleotides: TGTGCCAGCAGCTTGGCCATAGCGGGAAGGGCCTCCTACGAGCAGTACTTC.

This clone has only one observation. The DNA for the CDR3 is TGTGCCAGCAGCGTCCTAGGAGCCGCCTACAATGAGCAGTTCTTC. Protein product: CASSVLGAAYNEQFF. The V call is TRBV9, the J call TRBJ2-1; D call uncertain. CDR3 length: 15 amino acids. Germline CDR1 SGDLS, CDR2 YYNGEE. Trimming took 2 bases from V and 2 from J, leaving 11 bases between them.

The CDR3 reads CAWRESGLSSQFF. In nucleotides, the CDR3 is TGTGCCTGGAGGGAATCCGGACTTTCTTCGCAGTTCTTC. The chain combines TRBV30 with TRBJ2-1; possibly TRBD2 for D (5 bases). Trimming took 3 bases from V and 12 from J, leaving 18 bases between them. The CDR3 spans 13 residues. The germline V gene encodes CDR1 GTSNPN and CDR2 SVGIG (reference sequence).

This clone was seen a single time. The J gene is TRBJ2-6, the V gene TRBV19, with 9 bases lining up with TRBD1. The CDR3 totals 17 residues. Germline CDR1 is LNHDA and CDR2 is SQIVND (reference sequence). The junction had 5 bases not matched to a gene; V was cut back by 5 bases and J by 0 bases. DNA of the CDR3: TGTGCCAGTAGTCCCGGGACAGGGTTCTCTGGGGCCAACGTCCTGACTTTC. It codes for CASSPGTGFSGANVLTF.

V gene TRBV19 combines with J gene TRBJ2-6, with D perhaps matching TRBD2 (6 bases). This CDR3 contains 17 residues. The germline V gene has CDR1 LNHDA and CDR2 SQIVND (reference sequence). V lost 6 bases to trimming and J lost 2 bases, with 17 bases between them. The CDR3 DNA sequence: TGTGCCAGTAGCACCTCCGTGGGGGGTGCTGGGGCCAACGTCCTGACTTTC. As protein: CASSTSVGGAGANVLTF.

J is TRBJ1-2 and V is TRBV30, with D unclear. This CDR3 spans 12 amino acids. V lost 5 bases, J lost 2 bases, and 9 bases lay in between. Germline V lookup: CDR1 GTSNPN, CDR2 SVGIG (reference sequence). CDR3 nucleotides: TGTGCCTGGGCCGGGGTCAACTATGGCTACACCTTC. It translates to CAWAGVNYGYTF.

This clone was detected only once. The gene calls are TRBV18 and TRBJ2-5; D gene uncertain. Trimming cost V 5 bases and J 3 bases, with 10 bases left between them. The germline gives CDR1 KGHSH, CDR2 LQKENI. The CDR3 is 13 amino acids. DNA for the CDR3: TGTGCCAGCTCATTTGGGCAGGAAGAGACCCAGTACTTC. This codes for CASSFGQEETQYF.

This sequence joins TRBV2 and TRBJ1-3; weak D call: TRBD1 (5 bases). The V end was cut by 6 bases, the J end by 4 bases, with 19 bases between. The CDR3 contains 16 residues. The germline V gene encodes CDR1 SNHLY and CDR2 FYNNEI. The CDR3 loop is CASRQPGRRAGNTIYF. The CDR3 region has the DNA TGTGCCAGCAGACAGCCGGGGCGCAGGGCCGGAAACACCATATATTTT. The variable domain in full, completed from reference TRBV2 and TRBJ1-3, reads EPEVTQTPSHQVTQMGQEVILRCVPISNHLYFYWYRQILGQKVEFLVSFYNNEISEKSEIFDDQFSVERPDGSNFTLKIRSTKLEDSAMYFCASRQPGRRAGNTIYFGEGSWLTVV.

The rearrangement uses TRBV28 and TRBJ1-4; weak D call: TRBD1 (5 bases). Germline CDR1 is MDHEN and CDR2 is SYDVKM. The CDR3 covers 15 residues. V shed 6 bases and J shed 5 bases, with 16 bases lying between them. The CDR3 region is CASSRAGTRNEKLFF. CDR3 nucleotides: TGTGCCAGCAGCCGTGCCGGGACCAGAAATGAAAAACTGTTTTTT.

The V gene is TRBV14, the J gene TRBJ2-7; the match to TRBD2 covers 8 bases. Looked up from germline, CDR1 is SGHDN and CDR2 is FVKESK. V shed 1 base and J 6 bases; nucleotides not matched to a gene: 14. The CDR3 has 17 residues. The CDR3 spells CASSQAGLVPLLSEQYF. CDR3 sequence (DNA): TGTGCCAGCAGCCAAGCGGGACTAGTCCCTCTTCTTAGCGAGCAGTACTTC.

The V and J genes are TRBV4-3 and TRBJ1-4; possibly TRBD1 for D (5 bases). The CDR3 consists of 16 residues. CDR1 is LGHNA, CDR2 YSLEER, per germline. Between the trimmed V and J ends, which lost 0 bases and 4 bases, there was a span of 12 bases. The CDR3 reads CASSQDGAGYNEKLFF. CDR3 nucleotides: TGCGCCAGCAGCCAAGATGGGGCGGGTTATAATGAAAAACTGTTTTTT.

CDR3 sequence reads: CASSRGRAYEQYF. The DNA for the CDR3 is TGTGCCAGCAGCCGCGGGAGGGCCTACGAGCAGTACTTC. The rearrangement links TRBV27 to TRBJ2-7; 9 positions match TRBD2. The CDR3 extends over 13 amino acids. Germline-derived CDR1 and CDR2 are MNHEY and SMNVEV (reference sequence). V was clipped by 6 bases and J by 2 bases; unmatched bases: 2.

The chain carries TRBV5-6 and TRBJ2-2; 8 bases align to TRBD2. Germline assignment: CDR1 SGHDT and CDR2 YYEEEE. Trimming cost V 4 bases and J 1 base; bases outside gene matches: 3. CDR3 length: 15 residues. The CDR3 DNA reads as TGTGCCAGCAGCATAGCGGGATTGAACACCGGGGAGCTGTTTTTT. Translating gives CASSIAGLNTGELFF.